This TCR beta chain was retrieved from a study of blood T cells in healthy people across ages. Study-level background: Template switching retrieved approximately one barcoded beta molecule for each two T cells.

This clonotype was observed a handful of times. Its antigen is not identified. Germline assignment: CDR1 MNHEY and CDR2 SVGAGI. This CDR3 contains 14 residues. V was pared by 5 bases and J by 5 bases, with 15 bases between. Study-level findings and limits: Getting older went along with TCR beta diversity per million T cells dropping roughly linearly.

PCR was performed a second time for roughly 7 to 12 cycles using a sample-barcoded 5' primer and a J-beta primer mix. Each of the cDNA molecules was tagged by a template-switch adaptor with 12 random nucleotides. Via MiXCR, TCRdb re-called the 5' RACE reads, giving one row per CDR3 protein. The table records more than 1.4 million distinct CDR3 sequences, 35% to 45% of them present only once. Specimen: blood. V and J are TRBV6-5 and TRBJ1-2; no clear D. The sequence derives from a woman between 18 and 29 years old in good health. Here the CDR3 reads CASSRTEINYGYTF. The CDR3 region has the DNA TGTGCCAGCAGTAGGACTGAGATTAATTATGGCTACACCTTC.